This T cell receptor beta chain was recorded in a study of identical twins. Study-wide points: Abundant beta clonotypes from cord blood had fewer insertions, unlike memory repertoires, which showed none. Invariant populations such as MAIT and iNKT cells could partly muddle zero-insertion analyses.

This clonotype was observed at least ten times. What it binds is not known. The germline V gene encodes CDR1 ENHRY and CDR2 SYGVKD. V lost 5 bases and J lost 0; bases outside the gene matches: 3. The CDR3 has 14 amino acids. A universal primer site was incorporated via template switching, and the cDNA contained unique molecular identifiers. TCRdb redid the calling of the 5' RACE reads with MiXCR, one entry per CDR3 protein. The repertoire includes 1.5 million to 2 million distinct CDR3 sequences, less than 40% of them detected once, and roughly 0.3% sits in the top ten. The J gene is TRBJ2-7, the V gene TRBV10-3, with 8 bases matching TRBD1. The receptor comes from a newborn girl in good health. Sequencing was done on a sample of cord blood. This CDR3 is CAISKQGDSYEQYF. The CDR3 bases are TGTGCCATCAGTAAACAGGGGGACTCCTACGAGCAGTACTTC.